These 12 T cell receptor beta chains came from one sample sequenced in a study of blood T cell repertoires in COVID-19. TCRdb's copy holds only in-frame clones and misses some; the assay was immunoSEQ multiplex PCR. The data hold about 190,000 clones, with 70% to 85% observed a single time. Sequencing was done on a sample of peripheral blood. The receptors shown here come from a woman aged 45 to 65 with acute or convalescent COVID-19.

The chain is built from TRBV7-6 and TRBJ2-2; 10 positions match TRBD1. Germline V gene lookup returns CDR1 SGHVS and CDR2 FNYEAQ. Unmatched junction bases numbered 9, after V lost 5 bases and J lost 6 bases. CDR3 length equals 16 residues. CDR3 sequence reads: CASSLRGQGLPGELFF. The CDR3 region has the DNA TGTGCCAGCAGCCTGCGGGGACAGGGGCTACCCGGGGAGCTGTTTTTT.

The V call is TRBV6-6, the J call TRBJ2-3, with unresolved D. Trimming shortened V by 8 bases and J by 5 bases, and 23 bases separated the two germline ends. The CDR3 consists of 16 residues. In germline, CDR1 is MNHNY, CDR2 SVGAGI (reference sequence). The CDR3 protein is CASQSQKRPCGDTQYF. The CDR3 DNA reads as TGTGCCAGCCAGTCCCAGAAGCGACCCTGCGGAGATACGCAGTATTTT.

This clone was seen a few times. The CDR3 nucleotides are TGTGCCAGCAGCTTGGGAGAGGGTTTTGAAGCTTTCTTT. Translation gives CASSLGEGFEAFF. This chain connects TRBV5-8 to TRBJ1-1; D unresolved. The germline V gene has CDR1 SGHTS and CDR2 YDEGEE. The germline V and J ends were trimmed by 0 bases and 7 bases, with 10 bases remaining between them. This CDR3 has 13 residues.

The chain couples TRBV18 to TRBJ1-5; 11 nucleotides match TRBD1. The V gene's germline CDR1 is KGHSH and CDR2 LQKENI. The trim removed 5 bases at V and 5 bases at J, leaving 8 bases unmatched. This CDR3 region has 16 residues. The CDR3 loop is CASSLLPGQGDQPQHF. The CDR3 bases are TGTGCCAGCTCATTACTACCGGGACAGGGGGATCAGCCCCAGCATTTT. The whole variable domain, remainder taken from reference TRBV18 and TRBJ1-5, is NAGVMQNPRHLVRRRGQEARLRCSPMKGHSHVYWYRQLPEEGLKFMVYLQKENIIDESGMPKERFSAEFPKEGPSILRIQQVVRGDSAAYFCASSLLPGQGDQPQHFGDGTRLSIL.

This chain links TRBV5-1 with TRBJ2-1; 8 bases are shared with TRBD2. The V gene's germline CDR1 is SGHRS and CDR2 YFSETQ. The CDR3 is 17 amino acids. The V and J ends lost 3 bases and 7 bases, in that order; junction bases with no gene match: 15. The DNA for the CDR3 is TGCGCCAGCAGCTCTAACGACCGACTAGCGAGGAGGAATGAGCAGTTCTTC. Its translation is CASSSNDRLARRNEQFF. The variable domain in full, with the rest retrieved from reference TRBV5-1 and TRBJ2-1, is KAGVTQTPRYLIKTRGQQVTLSCSPISGHRSVSWYQQTPGQGLQFLFEYFSETQRNKGNFPGRFSGRQFSNSRSEMNVSTLELGDSALYLCASSSNDRLARRNEQFFGPGTRLTVL.

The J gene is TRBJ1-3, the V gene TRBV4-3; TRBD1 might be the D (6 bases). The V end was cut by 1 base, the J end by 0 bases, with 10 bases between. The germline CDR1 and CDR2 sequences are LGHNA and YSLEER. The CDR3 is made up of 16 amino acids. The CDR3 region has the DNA TGCGCCAGCAGCCAAGGTACAGGGCTCTCTGGAAACACCATATATTTT. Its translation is CASSQGTGLSGNTIYF.

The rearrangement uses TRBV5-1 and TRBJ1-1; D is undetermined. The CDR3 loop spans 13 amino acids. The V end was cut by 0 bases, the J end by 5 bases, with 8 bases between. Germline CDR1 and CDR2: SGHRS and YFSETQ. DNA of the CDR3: TGCGCCAGCAGCTTGGGGGGAGGGACTGAAGCTTTCTTT. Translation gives CASSLGGGTEAFF.

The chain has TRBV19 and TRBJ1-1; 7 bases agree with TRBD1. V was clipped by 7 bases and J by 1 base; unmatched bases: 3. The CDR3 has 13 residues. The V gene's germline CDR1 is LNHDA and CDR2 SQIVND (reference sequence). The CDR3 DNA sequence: TGTGCCAGTACAAGGACAGGGAACACTGAAGCTTTCTTT. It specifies CASTRTGNTEAFF.

In DNA form, the CDR3 reads TGCGCCAGCAGCTTTGAAGGAGGGATTTCGGGCTACACCTTC. Translating gives CASSFEGGISGYTF. The chain has TRBV5-1 and TRBJ1-2; D gene ambiguous. The CDR3 contains 14 residues. Trimming stripped 2 bases from V and 8 bases from J, with 16 bases between. Germline CDR1 SGHRS, CDR2 YFSETQ. Drawing the rest from reference TRBV5-1 and TRBJ1-2, the complete variable domain is KAGVTQTPRYLIKTRGQQVTLSCSPISGHRSVSWYQQTPGQGLQFLFEYFSETQRNKGNFPGRFSGRQFSNSRSEMNVSTLELGDSALYLCASSFEGGISGYTFGSGTRLTVV.

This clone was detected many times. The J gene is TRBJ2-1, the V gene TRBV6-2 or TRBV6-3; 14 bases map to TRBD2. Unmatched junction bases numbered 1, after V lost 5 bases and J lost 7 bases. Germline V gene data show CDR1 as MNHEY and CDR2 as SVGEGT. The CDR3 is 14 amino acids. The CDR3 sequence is CASSRTSGRNEQFF. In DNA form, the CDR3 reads TGTGCCAGCAGTCGGACTAGCGGGAGGAATGAGCAGTTCTTC.

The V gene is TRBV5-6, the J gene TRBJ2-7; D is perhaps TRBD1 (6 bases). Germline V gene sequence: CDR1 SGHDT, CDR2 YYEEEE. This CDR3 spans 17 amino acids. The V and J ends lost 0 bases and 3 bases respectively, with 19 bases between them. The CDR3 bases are TGTGCCAGCAGCTTGGTTCAGGGGACGAATCTCGTCTACGAGCAGTACTTC. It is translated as CASSLVQGTNLVYEQYF.

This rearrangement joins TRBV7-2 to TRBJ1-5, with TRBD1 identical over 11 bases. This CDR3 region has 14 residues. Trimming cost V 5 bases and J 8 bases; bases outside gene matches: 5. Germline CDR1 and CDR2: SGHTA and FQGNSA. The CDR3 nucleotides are TGTGCCAGCAGCCCCGGGACAGGGGGAGAGCCCCAGCATTTT. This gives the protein CASSPGTGGEPQHF.